These T cell receptor beta chains were read from a single sample in a study of cytomegalovirus exposure and HLA in healthy donors. Repertoires were generated with immunoSEQ multiplex PCR, while TCRdb's copy carries only in-frame clones and drops some. Here the sample spans about 110,000 clones, approximately 78% being singletons. The specimen sequenced was PBMCs. The receptors stem from a woman aged 25 to 39 in good health and CMV-seronegative. CDR3s include the opening cysteine and the closing phenylalanine or tryptophan. A D gene is named only where the DNA matches it firmly. Not all rows give a size; the values are once, few, many and, for expanded clones, a class.

J,D,size,V,DNA,CDR3
TRBJ2-7,TRBD1,.,TRBV28,TGTGCCAGCAGTCTACCCGGGACAGGGGTCCACGAGCAGTACTTC,CASSLPGTGVHEQYF
TRBJ2-3,TRBD2,.,TRBV4-1,TGCGCCAGCAGCCAAGGGGGACTAGCGGGGAAAAACACAGATACGCAGTATTTT,CASSQGGLAGKNTDTQYF
TRBJ2-3,TRBD2,.,TRBV4-3,TGCGCCAGCAGCCAAGATTATAGCGGGGGTAACACAGATACGCAGTATTTT,CASSQDYSGGNTDTQYF
TRBJ2-7,.,.,TRBV30,TGTGCCTGGAGGTACAGCACCTACGAGCAGTACTTC,CAWRYSTYEQYF
TRBJ1-2,.,.,TRBV5-6,TGTGCCAGCCACCTGCGGGGGTTCAAATATGGCTACACCTTC,CASHLRGFKYGYTF
TRBJ2-7,.,.,TRBV11-2,TGTGCCAGCAGCTTAGGGTATTCAGCCTACGAGCAGTACTTC,CASSLGYSAYEQYF
TRBJ2-7,.,.,TRBV11-2,TGTGCCAGCAGCAACTCCGGCGAGCAGTACTTC,CASSNSGEQYF
TRBJ2-2,TRBD1,.,TRBV28,TGTGCCAGCAGGGAGACAGGGGCGAACACCGGGGAGCTGTTTTTT,CASRETGANTGELFF
TRBJ1-5,.,.,TRBV18,TGTGCCAGCTCACCAGACAAGACTAGCAATCAGCCCCAGCATTTT,CASSPDKTSNQPQHF
TRBJ2-7,TRBD2,.,TRBV6-1,TGTGCCAGCAGTCTTCGGGGGGGGGATGAGCAGTACTTC,CASSLRGGDEQYF
TRBJ1-5,.,few,TRBV19,TGTGCCAGTAGTTACCTAGCGGGCAATCAGCCCCAGCATTTT,CASSYLAGNQPQHF
TRBJ2-7,TRBD2,few,TRBV5-6,TGTGCCAGCAGCTTGGAGACTAGCGGGCTGGGCGAGCAGTACTTC,CASSLETSGLGEQYF
TRBJ1-2,.,.,TRBV4-1,TGCGCCAGCAGCCAAGATTTACAGGGCAACTATGGCTACACCTTC,CASSQDLQGNYGYTF
TRBJ1-2,TRBD1,.,TRBV30,TGTGCCTGGAGAAAGGACAGGGTATTTTATGGCTACACCTTC,CAWRKDRVFYGYTF
TRBJ2-6,TRBD1,.,TRBV4-3,TGCGCCAGCAGCCATGGGACAGGGGGATCTGGGGCCAACGTCCTGACTTTC,CASSHGTGGSGANVLTF
TRBJ2-4,.,.,TRBV7-8,TGTGCCAGCAGCGTCAATATGGGGCCACTCCTCAAAAACATTCAGTACTTC,CASSVNMGPLLKNIQYF
TRBJ2-2,.,.,TRBV21-1,TGTGCCAGCAGCAATAGTACTAGTTCGTACACCGGGGAGCTGTTTTTT,CASSNSTSSYTGELFF
TRBJ1-2,.,few,TRBV7-2,TGTGCCAGCAGCTTAGCCCTACAGAGTCACGGCTACACCTTC,CASSLALQSHGYTF
TRBJ2-2,TRBD1,.,TRBV29-1,TGCAGCGTTGCCTGGACAGGGGGGACCGGGGAACTGTTTTTT,CSVAWTGGTGELFF
TRBJ2-7,TRBD1,.,TRBV5-1,TGCGCCAGCAGCCCGGGACAGGGGGCAGGGACGGGGTACGAGCAGTACTTC,CASSPGQGAGTGYEQYF
TRBJ2-1,TRBD2,few,TRBV4-3,TGCGCCAGCAGCCGTTTGAGCGGGAGCTCCTACAATGAGCAGTTCTTC,CASSRLSGSSYNEQFF
TRBJ2-2,.,.,TRBV5-1,TGCGCCAGCAGCTCCCGGGACTTGGACACCGGGGAGCTGTTTTTT,CASSSRDLDTGELFF
TRBJ1-6,TRBD1,few,TRBV18,TGTGCCAGCTCCTCAACCGGGACAGGGCTTTCACCCCTCCACTTT,CASSSTGTGLSPLHF
TRBJ1-2,TRBD1,.,TRBV4-3,TGCGCCAGCAGCCGAGACAGGGGCCAAATCGATGGCTACACCTTC,CASSRDRGQIDGYTF
TRBJ2-2,TRBD1,few,TRBV5-6,TGTGCCAGCAGCTTGGGGGGACAGGGGGCTCTGGGGGAGCTGTTTTTT,CASSLGGQGALGELFF
TRBJ2-7,TRBD2,.,TRBV19,TGTGCCAGTAGACAGCGGGGGGCGGAAGAGCAGTACTTC,CASRQRGAEEQYF
TRBJ1-2,TRBD1,few,TRBV5-1,TGCGCCAGCAGACCTTGGACAGGGATTGGTACGTTCTATGGCTACACCTTC,CASRPWTGIGTFYGYTF
TRBJ2-7,TRBD2,once,TRBV29-1,TGCAGCGTGAAAGACAGCGGGGGGAGCTACGAGCAGTACTTC,CSVKDSGGSYEQYF
TRBJ2-3,TRBD1,.,TRBV5-4,TGTGCCAGCAGCTTGTGGGACAGGGGGACAGATACGCAGTATTTT,CASSLWDRGTDTQYF
TRBJ1-2,TRBD1,.,TRBV6-1,TGTGCCAGCAGTAGCCGGGACAGGGGCCAGGATGGCTACACCTTC,CASSSRDRGQDGYTF
TRBJ2-3,TRBD2,.,TRBV23-1,TGCGCCAGCAATTGCCCTAGCGGGAATCCAGATACGCAGTATTTT,CASNCPSGNPDTQYF
TRBJ2-3,TRBD2,.,TRBV7-2,TGTGCCAGCAGCTTAAGCGGGAGTCAAGATACGCAGTATTTT,CASSLSGSQDTQYF
TRBJ2-1,TRBD2,.,TRBV5-8,TGTGCCAGCAGCTTATCGGGAGGGCCCTACAATGAGCAGTTCTTC,CASSLSGGPYNEQFF
TRBJ2-1,.,few,TRBV30,TGTGCCTGGAGTACTTATTTGAATGAGCAGTTCTTC,CAWSTYLNEQFF
TRBJ2-5,TRBD1,.,TRBV5-6,TGTGCCAGCAGCTTCGGGACAGGAGAAGAGACCCAGTACTTC,CASSFGTGEETQYF
TRBJ2-2,.,.,TRBV30,TGTGCCTGGGACAGGTCATCCGGGGAGCTGTTTTTT,CAWDRSSGELFF
TRBJ2-7,TRBD1,.,TRBV7-9,TGTGCCAGCAGCATCCGGGACAGGGGGTCCTCCTACGAGCAGTACTTC,CASSIRDRGSSYEQYF
TRBJ2-1,TRBD2,.,TRBV4-3,TGCGCCAGCAGCGTACGACTAGCGGGACGACGCGATGAGCAGTTCTTC,CASSVRLAGRRDEQFF
TRBJ2-7,.,.,TRBV7-9,TGTGCCAGCAGTCCCCGGGACACCTACGAGCAGTACTTC,CASSPRDTYEQYF
TRBJ2-7,TRBD2,.,TRBV7-2,TGTGCCAGCAGTTCAAGGACTAGCGGGAGGGTCGAGCAGTACTTC,CASSSRTSGRVEQYF
TRBJ1-5,TRBD1,few,TRBV30,TGTGCCTGGAGTGGGGACAGGGGAGCTCCCCAGCATTTT,CAWSGDRGAPQHF
TRBJ1-1,.,.,TRBV7-2,TGTGCCAGCAGCCGAACGGAACGACCAGGCCCTGAAGCTTTCTTT,CASSRTERPGPEAFF
TRBJ1-4,TRBD1,.,TRBV28,TGTGCCAGCAGTCAGACAGGGAAAAATGAAAAACTGTTTTTT,CASSQTGKNEKLFF
TRBJ2-3,TRBD1,.,TRBV7-9,TGTGCCAGCAGCTCGAACCGACAGGGGGCGGCTGGGACGCAGTATTTT,CASSSNRQGAAGTQYF
TRBJ1-2,.,.,TRBV12-5,TGTGCTAGTGGTTTGGTACCTGGAACAGGGAAAAACTATGGCTACACCTTC,CASGLVPGTGKNYGYTF
TRBJ2-2,TRBD2,.,TRBV30,TGTGCCTGGAGCCGGACTAGTCTTGGCACCGGGGAGCTGTTTTTT,CAWSRTSLGTGELFF
TRBJ1-5,.,.,TRBV6-5,TGTGCCAGCAGTTACTCAGAGGGAGACAATCAGCCCCAGCATTTT,CASSYSEGDNQPQHF
TRBJ2-5,TRBD1,.,TRBV7-9,TGTGCCAGCAGCTTGGAATCAGGGGGCTGGGAGACCCAGTACTTC,CASSLESGGWETQYF
TRBJ2-7,TRBD1,.,TRBV28,TGTGCCAGCAGGCAATCCGGGACAGGGTTCGAGCAGTACTTC,CASRQSGTGFEQYF
TRBJ1-1,TRBD1,.,TRBV6-1,TGTGCCAGCAGTTTAAGGACAGGGGGCAACACTGAAGCTTTCTTT,CASSLRTGGNTEAFF
TRBJ2-7,TRBD1,.,TRBV2,TGTGCCAGCAGGGCGGACAGGCCCTACGAGCAGTACTTC,CASRADRPYEQYF
TRBJ2-1,.,.,TRBV5-1,TGCGCCAGCAGCTTGGACAGCTACAATGAGCAGTTCTTC,CASSLDSYNEQFF
TRBJ1-2,.,.,TRBV4-2,TGTGCCAGCAGCCACGACTTACAGGGAGAGAACTATGGCTACACCTTC,CASSHDLQGENYGYTF